Listed below are T cell receptor beta chains from one sample, sequenced in a study of blood T cells in healthy people across ages. TCRdb analysed the 5' RACE reads with MiXCR anew, one entry per CDR3 protein. This table holds approximately 1.5 million distinct CDR3 sequences, roughly two fifths found once. Material: blood. The receptor set was obtained from a woman in her late teens or twenties in good health. Each CDR3 is given with its conserved first and last residue. D genes are given only for firm matches.

J,V,D,CDR3
TRBJ2-1,TRBV7-9,-,CASSKTLGGTYNEQFF
TRBJ2-1,TRBV4-2,-,CASSEQQNLYNEQFF
TRBJ2-7,TRBV6-6,-,CASSYAHSYEQYF
TRBJ1-2,TRBV7-9,-,CASSLTRDRANYGYTF
TRBJ1-5,TRBV27,-,CASSLSHPHQPQHF
TRBJ1-3,TRBV7-6,-,CASSLTLLGAGNTIYF
TRBJ1-2,TRBV12-3/TRBV12-4,TRBD1,CASSASGTGAQSGGYTF
TRBJ2-3,TRBV6-2/TRBV6-3,-,CASSYDGTQYF
TRBJ1-2,TRBV29-1,-,CSVSPQALNYGYTF
TRBJ2-3,TRBV20-1,TRBD2,CSASGLAGVADTQYF
TRBJ2-3,TRBV20-1,-,CSARDPRGGSTDTQYF
TRBJ2-3,TRBV9,TRBD1,CASSTTGKGNTQYF
TRBJ1-4,TRBV5-1,-,CASRTASTNEKLFF
TRBJ2-3,TRBV4-1,TRBD2,CVSSHPGLAGNTDTQYF
TRBJ2-1,TRBV27,-,CASSLALASPYNEQFF
-,TRBV29-1,-,CSQDNEQYF
TRBJ2-1,TRBV30,TRBD2,CACFPSGGYNEQFF
TRBJ2-1,TRBV12-3/TRBV12-4,TRBD2,CASSHRGTRGNEQFF
-,TRBV5-6,-,CASSWGPLYEQYF
TRBJ1-1,TRBV7-2,-,CASRSYRATEAFF
TRBJ2-7,TRBV27,-,CASSSLRGAPYEQYF
TRBJ2-7,TRBV28,-,CASRSEQTLASYEQYF
TRBJ1-2,TRBV6-4,-,CASRPTDPGNYGYTF
TRBJ1-1,TRBV7-2,-,CASSLVGGTMNTEAFF
TRBJ2-6,TRBV29-1,-,CSVGQRAGANVLTF
TRBJ2-7,TRBV18,-,CASSPASYEQYF
TRBJ2-3,TRBV28,-,CASTHGSAGDTQYF
TRBJ1-2,TRBV6-1,TRBD1,CACRTGTGPGYTF
TRBJ2-7,TRBV6-5,TRBD1,CASRTPGQGMDEQYF
TRBJ1-2,TRBV4-1,-,CASSQDDSPWGYTF
TRBJ1-6,TRBV20-1,TRBD1,CSATGTANSPLHF
TRBJ2-1,TRBV7-9,TRBD1,CASILGWTGGNEQFF
TRBJ1-1,TRBV12-3/TRBV12-4,TRBD1,CASSFSRTGNTEAFF
TRBJ1-5,TRBV18,-,CASSPSLGNQPQHF
TRBJ2-1,TRBV4-3,-,CASSHARGDSYNEQFF
TRBJ1-4,TRBV4-1,-,CASSPLGETNEKLFF
TRBJ1-2,TRBV12-3/TRBV12-4,TRBD1,CASATGFNYGYTF
TRBJ2-5,TRBV7-9,TRBD1,CASPRGYEQYF
TRBJ1-1,TRBV6-2/TRBV6-3,TRBD1,CASTNDRGRNTEAFF
TRBJ1-2,TRBV5-1,-,CASSGGTGKYGYTF
-,TRBV5-1,TRBD1,CASSFSYPGQSYEQYF
TRBJ2-7,TRBV10-3,-,CAISEPTGPAYEQYF
TRBJ2-1,TRBV29-1,TRBD2,CSVRLAGPYNEQFF
TRBJ1-5,TRBV5-1,-,CASSPTVGNQPQHF
-,TRBV7-2,-,CASSSLTRFSYNEQYF
TRBJ2-3,TRBV15,-,CATHHGTGPSTDTQYF
TRBJ2-2,TRBV20-1,TRBD2,CSALAGGTNTGELFF
TRBJ1-1,TRBV7-9,-,CASTVLNTEAFF
TRBJ2-7,TRBV10-3,TRBD2,CAISGQDSGSSYEQYF
TRBJ2-5,TRBV5-4,-,CASRPGQQETQYF
TRBJ1-1,TRBV27,-,CASSRGATRKTEAFF
TRBJ1-1,TRBV20-1,-,CSAISPPGGRVMNTEAFF
TRBJ2-1,TRBV20-1,TRBD2,CSASDIAGGTYNEQFF
TRBJ2-3,TRBV7-2,-,CASSLMLAAGDTQYF
TRBJ1-4,TRBV29-1,TRBD1,CSALNRGSGEKLFF
TRBJ2-1,TRBV23-1,TRBD1,CASSQYTGTEDYNEQFF
TRBJ1-3,TRBV13,-,CASRERGGSGNTIYF
TRBJ2-1,TRBV12-3/TRBV12-4,TRBD2,CASSFGLAGGDEQFF
TRBJ1-2,TRBV12-3/TRBV12-4,TRBD1,CASSARTGDRYGYTF
TRBJ2-7,TRBV7-2,-,CASSLVVGAYEQYF